Below are 31 T cell receptor beta chains sequenced from a single sample in a study of T-cell reconstitution after alpha-beta-depleted transplantation in children. Unique molecular identifiers were built into the TCRbeta library. A single record per CDR3 protein comes from TCRdb applying MiXCR to the PCR reads. The table lists approximately 210,000 distinct CDR3 sequences, around a sixth of them singletons. Sequenced here: PBMCs, mostly from graft donor cells, sampled 360 days after TCRalphabeta/CD19-depleted stem cell transplant. The receptors here all came from a male patient aged 2-15 years who had a stem cell transplant for acute lymphoblastic leukemia, so the T cells may come from the graft donor.

As regards this clonotype: At one end the junction does not follow the germline gene, possibly because of a read error. The chain combines TRBV2 with TRBJ2-7, with D possibly TRBD1 on 6 matching bases. The germline V gene encodes CDR1 SNHLY and CDR2 FYNNEI. The CDR3 is 12 residues long. CDR3: CASRDNRELGFF. The CDR3 DNA is TGTGCCAGCAGAGATAACAGGGAGTTGGGCTTTTTC.

This clonotype was seen at least ten times. This sequence joins TRBV20-1 and TRBJ1-1; the match to TRBD1 covers 10 bases. V was pared by 1 base and J by 3 bases, with 8 bases of the junction left unmatched. Per germline, CDR1 DFQATT and CDR2 SNEGSKA (reference sequence). This CDR3 has 16 residues. CDR3 bases: TGCAGTGCTAGAGTAGGGACAGGGGTTAGGGACACTGAAGCTTTCTTT. Its translation: CSARVGTGVRDTEAFF.

This clonotype was seen a handful of times. The chain links TRBV7-2 to TRBJ2-7, with 7 nucleotides matching TRBD1. J was trimmed by 2 bases and V by 2 bases; bases with no gene match: 9. The CDR3 length is 16 residues. Germline assignment: CDR1 SGHTA and CDR2 FQGNSA. CDR3 amino acids: CASSLFPVRGTYEQYF. CDR3 bases: TGTGCCAGCAGCTTATTTCCTGTCAGGGGGACCTACGAGCAGTACTTC.

The chain recombines TRBV6-4 with TRBJ2-2; 8 bases are a match to TRBD2. The V and J ends lost 0 bases and 4 bases, in that order; junction bases with no gene match: 13. The CDR3 consists of 19 residues. CDR1 MRHNA and CDR2 SNTAGT come from the germline V gene. The CDR3 sequence: CASSDSPAGAANPTGELFF. The CDR3 DNA sequence: TGTGCCAGCAGTGACTCCCCAGCGGGGGCCGCAAACCCCACCGGGGAGCTGTTTTTT.

The V and J genes are TRBV5-1 and TRBJ2-7; D is possibly TRBD2 (5 bases). Germline V gives CDR1 SGHRS, CDR2 YFSETQ. The CDR3 loop spans 13 amino acids. V was cut by 4 bases and J by 3 bases, with 11 bases left in between. CDR3 sequence (DNA): TGCGCCAGCAGCCCCACGGCGGGCTACGAGCAGTACTTC. Protein: CASSPTAGYEQYF.

The chain recombines TRBV5-1 with TRBJ2-1, with TRBD2 matching 9 bases. This CDR3 is built from 16 residues. The V gene end was trimmed by 3 bases and the J gene end by 2 bases; junction bases not matched to a gene: 6. Germline V lookup: CDR1 SGHRS, CDR2 YFSETQ. The CDR3 sequence: CASSSGGGGPYNEQFF. The DNA for the CDR3 is TGCGCCAGCAGCTCAGGCGGGGGGGGGCCCTACAATGAGCAGTTCTTC. The variable domain in full, completed from reference TRBV5-1 and TRBJ2-1, reads KAGVTQTPRYLIKTRGQQVTLSCSPISGHRSVSWYQQTPGQGLQFLFEYFSETQRNKGNFPGRFSGRQFSNSRSEMNVSTLELGDSALYLCASSSGGGGPYNEQFFGPGTRLTVL.

This clonotype was counted many times. V gene TRBV20-1 combines with J gene TRBJ2-1; possibly TRBD2 for D (6 bases). The germline gives CDR1 DFQATT, CDR2 SNEGSKA (reference sequence). The germline V and J ends were trimmed by 0 bases and 5 bases, with 8 bases remaining between them. The CDR3 runs to 13 residues. The CDR3 spells CSARDRLDNEQFF. CDR3 sequence (DNA): TGCAGTGCTAGAGATAGACTAGACAATGAGCAGTTCTTC.

This clonotype was observed at least ten times. The CDR3: CASSLVYQGSSYEQYF. The CDR3 coding sequence is TGTGCCAGCAGCTTGGTGTATCAAGGGAGCTCCTACGAGCAGTACTTC. J is TRBJ2-7 and V is TRBV5-5; D may be TRBD2 (5 bases). CDR3 size: 16 residues. The V and J ends lost 0 bases and 0 bases respectively, with 13 bases between them. Germline lookup yields CDR1 SGHKS and CDR2 YYEKEE (reference sequence).

The sample holds a few counts of this clonotype. The CDR3 coding sequence is TGTGCCAGCAGCGACGGTAGCTCCCAGACCCAGTACTTC. Amino acids: CASSDGSSQTQYF. The J gene is TRBJ2-5, the V gene TRBV7-9; no firm D call. The CDR3 sequence is 13 residues long. The V gene lost 5 bases and the J gene lost 6 bases, with 13 bases spanning the gap. The germline CDR1 and CDR2 sequences are SEHNR and FQNEAQ (reference sequence).

V and J are TRBV9 and TRBJ2-1; 8 nucleotides agree with TRBD2. This CDR3 spans 15 amino acids. The V gene end was trimmed by 2 bases and the J gene end by 10 bases; junction bases not matched to a gene: 11. CDR1 and CDR2 from the germline V gene are SGDLS and YYNGEE. The CDR3 nucleotides are TGTGCCAGCAGCGTGGACGGGGGGGGACCCTTGGAGCAGTTCTTC. Translated, it gives CASSVDGGGPLEQFF.

This clonotype appeared a few times. The gene calls are TRBV7-2 and TRBJ2-1; either TRBD1 or TRBD2 may supply D (5 bases each). Per germline, CDR1 SGHTA and CDR2 FQGNSA. The CDR3 is 16 residues long. V was trimmed by 5 bases and J by 0 bases, leaving 14 bases between them. CDR3 region: CASSVLGESSYNEQFF. The CDR3 nucleotides are TGTGCCAGCAGCGTATTAGGGGAGAGCTCCTACAATGAGCAGTTCTTC.

This chain links TRBV29-1 with TRBJ2-4; 8 bases line up with TRBD1. The CDR3 has 13 residues. Germline V lookup: CDR1 SQVTM, CDR2 ANQGSEA. Trimming took 3 bases from V and 8 from J; bases not matched to a gene: 6. In DNA, the CDR3 is TGCAGCGTTGATTCCGGACAGGGCGACATTCAGTACTTC. Translation: CSVDSGQGDIQYF.

This clonotype was seen only a few times. The gene calls are TRBV19 and TRBJ2-1, with TRBD2 matching 14 bases. The CDR3 is 18 residues long. V dropped 1 base and J dropped 6; count of bases not matched to a gene: 8. Germline-derived CDR1 and CDR2 are LNHDA and SQIVND (reference sequence). DNA of the CDR3: TGTGCCAGTAGTATAGCTCTGGGACTAGCGGGGGCCCTCAATGAGCAGTTCTTC. Residues: CASSIALGLAGALNEQFF. The full variable domain, with the rest looked up from reference TRBV19 and TRBJ2-1, is DGGITQSPKYLFRKEGQNVTLSCEQNLNHDAMYWYRQDPGQGLRLIYYSQIVNDFQKGDIAEGYSVSREKKESFPLTVTSAQKNPTAFYLCASSIALGLAGALNEQFFGPGTRLTVL.

This clonotype was detected a few times. The genes are TRBV15 and TRBJ2-7; maybe TRBD1 (5 bases). This CDR3 contains 16 residues. The V and J ends lost 0 bases and 0 bases respectively, with 12 bases between them. Germline V lookup: CDR1 LNHNV, CDR2 YYDKDF (reference sequence). In DNA form, the CDR3 reads TGTGCCACCAGCAGAGATGTGTCAGGGTCCTCCTACGAGCAGTACTTC. Translating it yields CATSRDVSGSSYEQYF.

This clonotype was seen a handful of times. The V gene is TRBV7-6, the J gene TRBJ2-3; D is unresolved. V dropped 0 bases and J dropped 4 bases, with 5 bases sitting between them. The CDR3 contains 13 residues. Germline values: CDR1 SGHVS, CDR2 FNYEAQ. This chain's CDR3 is CASSLAYPDTQYF. CDR3 nucleotides: TGTGCCAGCAGCTTAGCCTACCCAGATACGCAGTATTTT.

This clonotype was seen a few times. The CDR3 reads CASSLEWAGSSSYGYTF. The DNA for the CDR3 is TGTGCCAGCAGCTTGGAGTGGGCGGGATCTTCGAGTTATGGCTACACCTTC. The chain joins TRBV5-5 to TRBJ1-2, with D unresolved. In germline, CDR1 is SGHKS, CDR2 YYEKEE (reference sequence). The V and J ends lost 0 bases and 5 bases respectively, with 20 bases between them. There are 17 residues in the CDR3.

The rearrangement joins TRBV30 to TRBJ2-7; 7 bases are shared with TRBD1. The length of the CDR3 is 14 residues. Germline V gene lookup returns CDR1 GTSNPN and CDR2 SVGIG (reference sequence). J lost 3 bases, V lost 3 bases, and 8 bases had no gene match. The CDR3 DNA reads as TGTGCCTGGAGGCAGACAGGGATTTACTACGAGCAGTACTTC. This encodes CAWRQTGIYYEQYF.

Here the CDR3 reads CASSLEWETQYF. As DNA, the CDR3 is TGTGCCAGCAGTTTGGAGTGGGAGACCCAGTACTTC. This chain connects TRBV12-3 or TRBV12-4 to TRBJ2-5; D is unclear. V lost 3 bases, J lost 5 bases, and 7 bases lay in between. CDR3 length: 12 amino acids.

This clonotype came up a few times. This chain links TRBV7-6 with TRBJ2-3, with D perhaps TRBD2 (5 bases). CDR3 length: 14 amino acids. The V end was cut by 4 bases, the J end by 4 bases, with 12 bases between. From germline, CDR1 is SGHVS and CDR2 FNYEAQ. The CDR3 spells CASSSYEGADTQYF. The CDR3 bases are TGTGCCAGCAGCTCCTACGAGGGCGCAGATACGCAGTATTTT.

V usage is TRBV20-1 and J usage is TRBJ1-1; TRBD1 is a possible D gene (5 bases). Germline V CDR1 and CDR2: DFQATT, SNEGSKA (reference sequence). Trimming took 5 bases from V and 1 from J, leaving 14 bases between them. The CDR3 spans 14 residues. CDR3 amino acids: CSAQPGPRNTEAFF. As DNA, the CDR3 is TGCAGTGCTCAACCGGGACCTCGGAACACTGAAGCTTTCTTT.

In its sample, this clonotype was seen a few times. The rearrangement links TRBV5-1 to TRBJ2-1; 12 positions match TRBD2. The germline gives CDR1 SGHRS, CDR2 YFSETQ. The V gene end was trimmed by 4 bases and the J gene end by 4 bases; junction bases not matched to a gene: 3. CDR3 length: 15 residues. The chain's CDR3 is CASSGLAGFYNEQFF. CDR3 DNA: TGCGCCAGCAGCGGACTAGCGGGGTTTTACAATGAGCAGTTCTTC.

Only a few counts were recorded for this clonotype. V gene TRBV15 combines with J gene TRBJ2-5; TRBD2 matches 7 bases. CDR3 length: 13 amino acids. V lost 8 bases, J lost 2 bases, and 5 bases stayed unmatched. CDR1 and CDR2 (germline): LNHNV, YYDKDF (reference sequence). The CDR3 sequence is CATRWGGQETQYF. Here the CDR3 DNA reads TGTGCCACCCGCTGGGGGGGGCAAGAGACCCAGTACTTC.

The chain carries TRBV30 and TRBJ2-1; 16 nucleotides line up with TRBD2. V shed 2 bases, J shed 2 bases, and the junction held 9 bases outside the gene matches. The CDR3 is made up of 19 amino acids. The germline V gene encodes CDR1 GTSNPN and CDR2 SVGIG (reference sequence). CDR3 coding DNA: TGTGCCTGGAGTTTGGTCGTGGGACTAGCGGGGGGGACCTACAATGAGCAGTTCTTC. Encoded protein: CAWSLVVGLAGGTYNEQFF.

The chain carries TRBV20-1 and TRBJ2-2; TRBD2 might be the D (6 bases). The CDR3 loop spans 14 amino acids. Germline V gene sequence: CDR1 DFQATT, CDR2 SNEGSKA (reference sequence). Trimming pared 4 bases from V and 0 bases from J, leaving 9 bases between. CDR3 residues: CSAMGTSNTGELFF. CDR3 nucleotide sequence: TGCAGTGCTATGGGGACTTCGAACACCGGGGAGCTGTTTTTT.

This clonotype occurred a few times. The chain recombines TRBV12-3 or TRBV12-4 with TRBJ1-2; 8 bases align to TRBD1. Trimming removed 6 bases from V and 6 bases from J; junction bases left unmatched: 6. This CDR3 has 13 residues. CDR3 DNA: TGTGCCAGCAGCCTCGACAGGGGCCATGGCTACACCTTC. It is translated as CASSLDRGHGYTF.

J is TRBJ2-1 and V is TRBV20-1, with D possibly called TRBD1 or TRBD2 (5 bases each). With 5 bases removed from V and 2 bases from J, the gap between germline ends came to 16 bases. CDR1 is DFQATT and CDR2 is SNEGSKA in the germline V gene (reference sequence). CDR3 length: 15 amino acids. The chain's CDR3 is CSADPGRGTYNEQFF. CDR3 coding DNA: TGCAGTGCTGATCCGGGACGGGGCACCTACAATGAGCAGTTCTTC.

The gene calls are TRBV5-6 and TRBJ1-6, with D unclear. Germline lookup yields CDR1 SGHDT and CDR2 YYEEEE. The CDR3 consists of 13 residues. V shed 4 bases and J shed 14 bases, with 16 bases lying between them. The CDR3 DNA sequence: TGTGCCAGCAGCCAAGACGGCCCCAACTCCCTCCACTTT. This gives the protein CASSQDGPNSLHF.

The rearrangement joins TRBV7-6 to TRBJ2-1; tentatively, D is TRBD1 (6 bases). The V gene's germline CDR1 is SGHVS and CDR2 FNYEAQ. With 4 bases removed from V and 0 bases from J, the gap between germline ends came to 10 bases. The CDR3 has 15 amino acids. CDR3 residues: CASSWGHRSYNEQFF. In DNA form, the CDR3 reads TGTGCCAGCAGCTGGGGACATCGCTCCTACAATGAGCAGTTCTTC.

This clonotype was found many times. The chain joins TRBV7-9 to TRBJ1-1; maybe TRBD1 (6 bases). The CDR3 runs 13 residues. V was clipped by 5 bases and J by 3 bases, with 10 bases between them. Looked up from germline, CDR1 is SEHNR and CDR2 is FQNEAQ (reference sequence). CDR3 DNA: TGTGCCAGCAGCCCGGGGGCTGACACTGAAGCTTTCTTT. Its translation: CASSPGADTEAFF.

The chain links TRBV29-1 to TRBJ1-2, with 7 nucleotides matching TRBD1. The CDR3 loop spans 14 amino acids. The germline CDR1 and CDR2 sequences are SQVTM and ANQGSEA. Germline trimming cut 4 bases from V and 8 bases from J; bases unmatched to any gene: 13. The CDR3 DNA reads TGCAGCGTTGGTCGAGGATTACAGGGGCGCGGCTACACCTTC. Amino acids: CSVGRGLQGRGYTF.

This chain joins TRBV11-1 and TRBJ2-7; weak D call: TRBD1 (6 bases). Germline CDR1 and CDR2: SGHAT and FQDESV (reference sequence). There are 19 residues in the CDR3. V was cut by 0 bases and J by 0 bases, with 21 bases left in between. CDR3 loop: CASSLAQRNPGQLSYEQYF. CDR3 sequence (DNA): TGTGCCAGCAGCTTAGCGCAACGCAATCCCGGACAGCTCTCCTACGAGCAGTACTTC.